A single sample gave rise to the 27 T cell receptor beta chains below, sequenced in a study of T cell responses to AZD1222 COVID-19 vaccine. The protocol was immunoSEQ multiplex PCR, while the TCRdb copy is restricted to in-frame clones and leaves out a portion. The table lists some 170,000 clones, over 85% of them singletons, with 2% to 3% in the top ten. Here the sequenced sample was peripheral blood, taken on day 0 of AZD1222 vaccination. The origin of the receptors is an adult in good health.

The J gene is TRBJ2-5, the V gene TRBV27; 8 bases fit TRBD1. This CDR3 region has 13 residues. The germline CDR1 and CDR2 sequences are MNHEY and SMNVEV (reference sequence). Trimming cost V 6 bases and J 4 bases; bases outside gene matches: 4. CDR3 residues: CASRDRARETQYF. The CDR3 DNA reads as TGTGCCAGCAGGGACAGGGCTAGAGAGACCCAGTACTTC.

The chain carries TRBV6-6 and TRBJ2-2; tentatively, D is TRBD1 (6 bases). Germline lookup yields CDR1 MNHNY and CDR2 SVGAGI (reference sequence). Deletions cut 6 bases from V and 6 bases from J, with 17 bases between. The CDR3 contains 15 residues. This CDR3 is CASSRAQGNAGELFF. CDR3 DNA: TGTGCCAGCAGCCGCGCGCAGGGGAATGCCGGGGAGCTGTTTTTT.

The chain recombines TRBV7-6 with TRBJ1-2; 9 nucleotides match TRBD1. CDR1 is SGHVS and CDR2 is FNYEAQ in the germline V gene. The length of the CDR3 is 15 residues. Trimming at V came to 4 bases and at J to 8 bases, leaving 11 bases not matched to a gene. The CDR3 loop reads CASSWGTGRAGGYTF. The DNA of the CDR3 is TGTGCCAGCAGCTGGGGGACAGGGAGGGCAGGAGGCTACACCTTC.

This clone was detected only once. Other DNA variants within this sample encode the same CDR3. The CDR3 loop reads CASSQDSSYNEQFF. The CDR3 DNA reads TGTGCCAGCAGCCAAGATTCCAGCTACAATGAGCAGTTCTTC. V and J are TRBV3-1 (or the pseudogene TRBV3-2) and TRBJ2-1; no firm D call. The CDR3 has 14 amino acids. Trimming cost V 0 bases and J 3 bases, with 6 bases left between them. CDR1 LGHDT and CDR2 YNNKEL come from the germline V gene (reference sequence).

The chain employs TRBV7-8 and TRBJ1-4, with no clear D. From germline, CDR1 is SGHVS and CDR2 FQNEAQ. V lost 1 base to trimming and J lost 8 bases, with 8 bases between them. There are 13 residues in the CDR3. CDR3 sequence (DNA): TGTGCCAGCAGCTTAGGGTTGAGCGAAAAACTGTTTTTT. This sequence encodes CASSLGLSEKLFF.

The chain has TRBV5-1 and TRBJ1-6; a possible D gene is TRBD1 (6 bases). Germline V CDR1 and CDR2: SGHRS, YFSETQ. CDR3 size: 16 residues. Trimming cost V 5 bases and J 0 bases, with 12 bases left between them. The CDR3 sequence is CASSNREISYNSPLHF. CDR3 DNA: TGCGCCAGCAGTAACAGGGAGATCTCCTATAATTCACCCCTCCACTTT. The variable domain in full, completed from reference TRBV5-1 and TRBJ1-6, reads KAGVTQTPRYLIKTRGQQVTLSCSPISGHRSVSWYQQTPGQGLQFLFEYFSETQRNKGNFPGRFSGRQFSNSRSEMNVSTLELGDSALYLCASSNREISYNSPLHFGNGTRLTVT.

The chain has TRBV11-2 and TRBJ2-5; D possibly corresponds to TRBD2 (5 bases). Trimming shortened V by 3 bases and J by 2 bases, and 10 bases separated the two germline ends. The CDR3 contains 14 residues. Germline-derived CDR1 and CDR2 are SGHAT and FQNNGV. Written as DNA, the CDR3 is TGTGCCAGCAGCTTGACGGGGAGACAAGAGACCCAGTACTTC. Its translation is CASSLTGRQETQYF.

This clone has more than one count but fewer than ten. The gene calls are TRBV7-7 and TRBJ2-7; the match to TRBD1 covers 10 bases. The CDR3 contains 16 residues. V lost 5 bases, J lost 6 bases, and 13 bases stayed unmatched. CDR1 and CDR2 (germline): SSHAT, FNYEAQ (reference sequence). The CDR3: CASSTSTGTGAGEQYF. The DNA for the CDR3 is TGTGCCAGCAGCACCTCAACCGGGACAGGGGCTGGCGAGCAGTACTTC.

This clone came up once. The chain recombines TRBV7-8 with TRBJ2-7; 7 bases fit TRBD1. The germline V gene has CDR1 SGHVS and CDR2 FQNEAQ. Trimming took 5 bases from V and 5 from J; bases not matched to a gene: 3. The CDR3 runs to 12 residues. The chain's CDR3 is CASSRDSHEQYF. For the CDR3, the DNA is TGTGCCAGCAGCCGGGACAGCCACGAGCAGTACTTC.

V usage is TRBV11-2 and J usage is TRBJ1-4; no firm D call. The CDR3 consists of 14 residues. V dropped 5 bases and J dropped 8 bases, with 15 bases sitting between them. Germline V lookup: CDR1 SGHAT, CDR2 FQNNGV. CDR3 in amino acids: CASSPDLVGEKLFF. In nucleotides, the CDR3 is TGTGCCAGCAGCCCCGACCTGGTAGGAGAAAAACTGTTTTTT.

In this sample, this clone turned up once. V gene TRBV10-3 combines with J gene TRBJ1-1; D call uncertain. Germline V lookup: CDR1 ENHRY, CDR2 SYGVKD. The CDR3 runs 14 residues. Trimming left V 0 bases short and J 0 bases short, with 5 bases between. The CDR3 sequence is CAISESLVNTEAFF. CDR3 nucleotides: TGTGCCATCAGTGAGTCGTTGGTGAACACTGAAGCTTTCTTT.

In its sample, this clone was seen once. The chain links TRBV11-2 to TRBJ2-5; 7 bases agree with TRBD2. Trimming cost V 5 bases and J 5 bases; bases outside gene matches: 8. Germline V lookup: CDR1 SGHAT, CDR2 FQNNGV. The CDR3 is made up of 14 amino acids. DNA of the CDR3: TGTGCCAGCAGCGGGGGGGGAGTTGGCGAGACCCAGTACTTC. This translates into CASSGGGVGETQYF.

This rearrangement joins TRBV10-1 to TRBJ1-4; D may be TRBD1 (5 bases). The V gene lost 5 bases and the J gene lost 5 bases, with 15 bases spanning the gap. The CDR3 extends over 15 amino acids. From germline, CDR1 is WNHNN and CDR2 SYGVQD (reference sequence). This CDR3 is CASSPGTARNEKLFF. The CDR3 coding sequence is TGCGCCAGCAGTCCCGGGACGGCCCGAAATGAAAAACTGTTTTTT.

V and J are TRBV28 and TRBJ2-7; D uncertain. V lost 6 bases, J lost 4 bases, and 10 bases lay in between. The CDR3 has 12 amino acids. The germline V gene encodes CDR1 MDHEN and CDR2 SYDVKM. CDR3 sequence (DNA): TGTGCCAGCAGAGGGTTGTTGTACGAGCAGTACTTC. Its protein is CASRGLLYEQYF.

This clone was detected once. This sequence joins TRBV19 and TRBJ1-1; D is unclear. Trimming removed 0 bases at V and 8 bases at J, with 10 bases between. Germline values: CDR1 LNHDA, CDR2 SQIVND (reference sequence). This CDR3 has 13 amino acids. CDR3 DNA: TGTGCCAGTAGTATAGACAACAGACCCGAAGCTTTCTTT. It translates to CASSIDNRPEAFF.

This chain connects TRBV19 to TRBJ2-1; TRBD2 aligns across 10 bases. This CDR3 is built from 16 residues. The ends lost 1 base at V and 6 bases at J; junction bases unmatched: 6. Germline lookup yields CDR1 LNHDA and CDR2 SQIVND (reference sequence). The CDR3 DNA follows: TGTGCCAGTAGTATAGCTAGACTAGCGGGCACCAATGAGCAGTTCTTC. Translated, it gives CASSIARLAGTNEQFF.

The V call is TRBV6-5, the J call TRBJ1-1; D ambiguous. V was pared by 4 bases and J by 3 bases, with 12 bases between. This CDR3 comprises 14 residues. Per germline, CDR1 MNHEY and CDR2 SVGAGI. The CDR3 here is CASSSLLGYTEAFF. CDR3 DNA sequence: TGTGCCAGCAGTTCCCTTTTGGGGTACACTGAAGCTTTCTTT.

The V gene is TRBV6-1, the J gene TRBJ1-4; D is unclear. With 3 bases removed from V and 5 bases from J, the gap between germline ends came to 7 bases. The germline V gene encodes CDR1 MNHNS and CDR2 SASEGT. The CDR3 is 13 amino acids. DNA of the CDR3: TGTGCCAGCAGTGAGGTTTTGAATGAAAAACTGTTTTTT. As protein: CASSEVLNEKLFF.

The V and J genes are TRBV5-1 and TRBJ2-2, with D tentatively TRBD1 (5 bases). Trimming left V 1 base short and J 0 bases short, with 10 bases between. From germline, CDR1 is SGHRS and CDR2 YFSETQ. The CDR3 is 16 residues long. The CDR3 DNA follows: TGCGCCAGCAGCTTGTCTTCGACAGCGAACACCGGGGAGCTGTTTTTT. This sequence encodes CASSLSSTANTGELFF.

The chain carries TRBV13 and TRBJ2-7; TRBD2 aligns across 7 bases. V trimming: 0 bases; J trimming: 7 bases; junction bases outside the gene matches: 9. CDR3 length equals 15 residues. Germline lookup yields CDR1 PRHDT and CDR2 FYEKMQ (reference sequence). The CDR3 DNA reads TGTGCCAGCAGCTTAGGCTGGCGGGAGAGTCGAGAGCAGTACTTC. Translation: CASSLGWRESREQYF.

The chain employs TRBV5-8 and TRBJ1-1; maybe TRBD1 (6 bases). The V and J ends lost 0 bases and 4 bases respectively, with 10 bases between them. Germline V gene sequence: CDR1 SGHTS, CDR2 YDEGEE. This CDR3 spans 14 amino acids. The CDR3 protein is CASSLVRGGTEAFF. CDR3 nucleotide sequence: TGTGCCAGCAGCTTGGTCAGGGGTGGCACTGAAGCTTTCTTT.

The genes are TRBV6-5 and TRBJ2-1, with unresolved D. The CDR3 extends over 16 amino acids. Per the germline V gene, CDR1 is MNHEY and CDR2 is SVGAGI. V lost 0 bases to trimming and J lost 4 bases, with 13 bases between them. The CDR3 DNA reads TGTGCCAGCAGTTACTCGATTCTGAGGCGGTACAATGAGCAGTTCTTC. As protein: CASSYSILRRYNEQFF.

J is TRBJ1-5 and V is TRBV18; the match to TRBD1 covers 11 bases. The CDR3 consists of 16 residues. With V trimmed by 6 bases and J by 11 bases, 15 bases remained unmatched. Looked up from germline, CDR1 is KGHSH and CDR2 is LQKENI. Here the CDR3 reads CASSQTRDRGVLAQHF. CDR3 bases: TGTGCCAGCTCTCAGACCCGGGACAGGGGGGTCTTAGCCCAGCATTTT. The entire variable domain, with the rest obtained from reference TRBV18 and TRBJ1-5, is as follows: NAGVMQNPRHLVRRRGQEARLRCSPMKGHSHVYWYRQLPEEGLKFMVYLQKENIIDESGMPKERFSAEFPKEGPSILRIQQVVRGDSAAYFCASSQTRDRGVLAQHFGDGTRLSIL.

The DNA for the CDR3 is TGTGCCAGCAGTGAATTCGGGAATTCACCCCTCCACTTT. Protein: CASSEFGNSPLHF. V usage is TRBV25-1 and J usage is TRBJ1-6; no definite D call. Germline V CDR1 and CDR2: MGHDK, SYGVNS. V was clipped by 1 base and J by 7 bases, with 5 bases between them. The CDR3 is 13 amino acids.

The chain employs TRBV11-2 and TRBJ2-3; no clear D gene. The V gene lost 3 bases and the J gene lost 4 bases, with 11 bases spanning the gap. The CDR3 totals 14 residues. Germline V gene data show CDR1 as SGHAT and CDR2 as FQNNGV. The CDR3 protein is CASSFNMAADTQYF. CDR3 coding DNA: TGTGCCAGCAGCTTCAACATGGCGGCAGATACGCAGTATTTT.

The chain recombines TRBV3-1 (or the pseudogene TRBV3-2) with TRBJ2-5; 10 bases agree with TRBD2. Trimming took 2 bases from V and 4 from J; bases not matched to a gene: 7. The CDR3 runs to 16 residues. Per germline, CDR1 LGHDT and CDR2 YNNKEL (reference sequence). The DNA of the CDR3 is TGTGCCAGCAGCCAAATAAGTAGACTAGCGGGAGAGACCCAGTACTTC. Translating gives CASSQISRLAGETQYF.

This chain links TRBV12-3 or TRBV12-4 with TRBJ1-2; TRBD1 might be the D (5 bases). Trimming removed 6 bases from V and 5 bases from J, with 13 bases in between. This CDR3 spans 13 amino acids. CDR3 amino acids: CASSRQRPYGYTF. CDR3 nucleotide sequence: TGTGCCAGCAGCCGACAGCGCCCATATGGCTACACCTTC.